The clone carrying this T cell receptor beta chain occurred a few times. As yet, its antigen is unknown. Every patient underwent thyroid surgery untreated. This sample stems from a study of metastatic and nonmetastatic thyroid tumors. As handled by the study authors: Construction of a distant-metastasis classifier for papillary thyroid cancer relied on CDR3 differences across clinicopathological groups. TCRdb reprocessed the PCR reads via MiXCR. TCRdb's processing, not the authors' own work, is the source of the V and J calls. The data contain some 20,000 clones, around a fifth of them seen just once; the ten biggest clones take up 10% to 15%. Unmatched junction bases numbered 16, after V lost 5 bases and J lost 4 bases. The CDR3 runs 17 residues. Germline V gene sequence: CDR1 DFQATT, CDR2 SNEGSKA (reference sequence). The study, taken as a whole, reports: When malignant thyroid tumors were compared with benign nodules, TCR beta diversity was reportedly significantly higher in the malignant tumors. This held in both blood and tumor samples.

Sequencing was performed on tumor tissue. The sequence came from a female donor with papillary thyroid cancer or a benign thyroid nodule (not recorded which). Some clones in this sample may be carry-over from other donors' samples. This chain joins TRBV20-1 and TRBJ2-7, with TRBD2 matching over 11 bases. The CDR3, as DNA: TGCAGTGCTCCCGATCCCGGTAGCGGGAGGGCCCGGTACGAGCAGTACTTC. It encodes CSAPDPGSGRARYEQYF.